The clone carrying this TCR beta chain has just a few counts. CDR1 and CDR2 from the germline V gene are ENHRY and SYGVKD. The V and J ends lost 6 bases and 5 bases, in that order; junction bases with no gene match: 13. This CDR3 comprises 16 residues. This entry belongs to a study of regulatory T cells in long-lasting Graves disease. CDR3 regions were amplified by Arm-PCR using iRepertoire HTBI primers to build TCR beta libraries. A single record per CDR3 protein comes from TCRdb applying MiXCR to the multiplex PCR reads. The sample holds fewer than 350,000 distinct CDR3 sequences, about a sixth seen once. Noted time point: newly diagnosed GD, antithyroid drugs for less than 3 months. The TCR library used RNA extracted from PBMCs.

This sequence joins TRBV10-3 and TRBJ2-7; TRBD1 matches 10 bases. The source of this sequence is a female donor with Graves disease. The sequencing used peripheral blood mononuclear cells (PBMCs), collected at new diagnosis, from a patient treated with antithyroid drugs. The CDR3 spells CAISAAPGTGVDEQYF. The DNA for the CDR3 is TGTGCCATCAGCGCCGCACCCGGGACAGGGGTGGACGAGCAGTACTTC.